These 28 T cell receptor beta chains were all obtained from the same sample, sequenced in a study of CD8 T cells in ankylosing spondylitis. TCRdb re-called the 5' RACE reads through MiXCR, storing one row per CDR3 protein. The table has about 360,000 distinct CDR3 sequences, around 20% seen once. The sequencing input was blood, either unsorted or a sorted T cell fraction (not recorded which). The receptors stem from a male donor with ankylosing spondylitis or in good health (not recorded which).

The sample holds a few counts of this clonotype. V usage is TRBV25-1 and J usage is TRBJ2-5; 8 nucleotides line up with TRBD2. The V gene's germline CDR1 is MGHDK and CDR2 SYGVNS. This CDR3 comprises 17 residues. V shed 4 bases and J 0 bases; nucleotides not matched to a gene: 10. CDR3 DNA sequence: TGTGCCAGCAGTGTCGGTGGGGGCGGGGGGTACCAAGAGACCCAGTACTTC. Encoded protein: CASSVGGGGGYQETQYF.

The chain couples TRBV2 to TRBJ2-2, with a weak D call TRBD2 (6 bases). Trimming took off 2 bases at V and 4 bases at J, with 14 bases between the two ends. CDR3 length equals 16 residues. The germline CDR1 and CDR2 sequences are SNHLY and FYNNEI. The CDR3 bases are TGTGCCAGCAGTGAACCCGTACTGGGGGGCACCGGGGAGCTGTTTTTT. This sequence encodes CASSEPVLGGTGELFF.

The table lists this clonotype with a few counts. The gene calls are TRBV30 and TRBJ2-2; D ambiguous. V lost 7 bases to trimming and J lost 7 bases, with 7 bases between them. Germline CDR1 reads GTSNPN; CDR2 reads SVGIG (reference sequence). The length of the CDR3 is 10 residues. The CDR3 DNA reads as TGTGCCTCGGCGGTCGGGGAGCTGTTTTTT. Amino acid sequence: CASAVGELFF.

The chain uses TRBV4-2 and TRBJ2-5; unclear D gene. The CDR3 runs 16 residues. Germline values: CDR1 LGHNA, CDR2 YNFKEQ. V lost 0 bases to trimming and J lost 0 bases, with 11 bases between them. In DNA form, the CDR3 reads TGTGCCAGCAGCCAAGAAAGTATGGCGTACCAAGAGACCCAGTACTTC. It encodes CASSQESMAYQETQYF.

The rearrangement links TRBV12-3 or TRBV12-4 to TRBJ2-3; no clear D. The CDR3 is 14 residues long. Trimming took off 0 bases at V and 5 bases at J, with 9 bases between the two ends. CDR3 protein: CASSLASRLDTQYF. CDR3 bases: TGTGCCAGCAGTTTAGCTTCCAGGTTAGATACGCAGTATTTT.

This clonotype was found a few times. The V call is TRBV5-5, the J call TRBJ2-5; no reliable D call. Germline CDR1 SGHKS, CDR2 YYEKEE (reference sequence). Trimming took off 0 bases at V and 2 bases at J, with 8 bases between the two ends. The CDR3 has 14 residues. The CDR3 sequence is CASSLEGKQETQYF. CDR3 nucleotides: TGTGCCAGCAGCTTGGAAGGAAAGCAAGAGACCCAGTACTTC.

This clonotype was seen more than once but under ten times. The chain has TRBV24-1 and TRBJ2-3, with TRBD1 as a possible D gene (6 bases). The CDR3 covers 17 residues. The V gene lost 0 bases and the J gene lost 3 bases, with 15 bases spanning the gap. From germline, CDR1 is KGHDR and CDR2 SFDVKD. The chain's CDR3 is CATSDLRDNDRTDTQYF. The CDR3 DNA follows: TGTGCCACCAGTGATTTGAGGGACAACGATCGGACAGATACGCAGTATTTT.

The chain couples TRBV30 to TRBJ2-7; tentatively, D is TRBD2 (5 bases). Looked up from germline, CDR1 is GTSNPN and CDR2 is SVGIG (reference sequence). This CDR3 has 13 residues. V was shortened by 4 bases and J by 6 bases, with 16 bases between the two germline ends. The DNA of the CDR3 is TGTGCCTGGACCACCCGGGGTTCCCGCGAGCAGTACTTC. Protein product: CAWTTRGSREQYF.

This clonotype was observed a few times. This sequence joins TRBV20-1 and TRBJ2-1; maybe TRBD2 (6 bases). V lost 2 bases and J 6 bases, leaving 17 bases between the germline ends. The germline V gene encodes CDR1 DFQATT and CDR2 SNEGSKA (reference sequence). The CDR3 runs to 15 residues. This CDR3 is CSARNPGAGGNEQFF. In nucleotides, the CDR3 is TGCAGTGCTAGAAATCCCGGGGCCGGGGGCAATGAGCAGTTCTTC.

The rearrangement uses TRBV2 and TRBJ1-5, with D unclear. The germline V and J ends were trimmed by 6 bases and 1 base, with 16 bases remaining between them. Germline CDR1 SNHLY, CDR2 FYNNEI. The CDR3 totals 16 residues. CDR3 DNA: TGTGCCAGCAGCACCGGGTTAGGTTACAGCAATCAGCCCCAGCATTTT. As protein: CASSTGLGYSNQPQHF.

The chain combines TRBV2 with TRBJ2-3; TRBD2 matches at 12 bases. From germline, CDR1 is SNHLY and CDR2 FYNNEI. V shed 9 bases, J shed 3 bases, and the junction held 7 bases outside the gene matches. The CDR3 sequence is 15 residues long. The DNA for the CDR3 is TGTGCCAGTTTTGGACTAGCGGGGAAAACAGATACGCAGTATTTT. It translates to CASFGLAGKTDTQYF.

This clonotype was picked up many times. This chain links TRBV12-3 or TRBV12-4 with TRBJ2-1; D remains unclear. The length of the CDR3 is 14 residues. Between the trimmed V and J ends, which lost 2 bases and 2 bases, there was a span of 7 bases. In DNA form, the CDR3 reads TGTGCCAGCAGTTTAAGTTCTACCTACAATGAGCAGTTCTTC. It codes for CASSLSSTYNEQFF.

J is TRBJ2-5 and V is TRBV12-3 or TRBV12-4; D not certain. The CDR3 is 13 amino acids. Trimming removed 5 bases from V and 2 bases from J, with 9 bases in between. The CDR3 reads CASSARLQETQYF. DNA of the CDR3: TGTGCCAGCAGTGCCCGTCTACAAGAGACCCAGTACTTC.

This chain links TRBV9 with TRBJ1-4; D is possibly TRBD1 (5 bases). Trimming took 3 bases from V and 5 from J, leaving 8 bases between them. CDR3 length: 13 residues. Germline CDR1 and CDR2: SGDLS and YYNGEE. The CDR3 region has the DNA TGTGCCAGCAGCGCCGGGACGAATGAAAAACTGTTTTTT. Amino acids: CASSAGTNEKLFF. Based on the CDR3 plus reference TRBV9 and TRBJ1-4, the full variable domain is DSGVTQTPKHLITATGQRVTLRCSPRSGDLSVYWYQQSLDQGLQFLIQYYNGEERAKGNILERFSAQQFPDLHSELNLSSLELGDSALYFCASSAGTNEKLFFGSGTQLSVL.

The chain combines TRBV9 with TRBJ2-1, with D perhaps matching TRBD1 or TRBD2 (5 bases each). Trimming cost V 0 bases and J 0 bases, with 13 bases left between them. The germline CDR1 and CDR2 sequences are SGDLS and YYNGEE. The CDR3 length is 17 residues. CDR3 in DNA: TGTGCCAGCAGCGTAGGGGGGTTCCCGAGCTCCTACAATGAGCAGTTCTTC. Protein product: CASSVGGFPSSYNEQFF.

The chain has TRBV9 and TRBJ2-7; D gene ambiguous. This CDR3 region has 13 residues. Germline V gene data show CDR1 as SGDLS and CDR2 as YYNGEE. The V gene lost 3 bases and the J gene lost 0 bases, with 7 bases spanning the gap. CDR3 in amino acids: CASSDFNSYEQYF. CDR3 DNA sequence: TGTGCCAGCAGCGACTTCAACTCCTACGAGCAGTACTTC.

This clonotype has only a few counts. For the CDR3, the DNA is TGTGCCAGCAGCATCCGGGACAGGGGGTACATGAACACTGAAGCTTTCTTT. It specifies CASSIRDRGYMNTEAFF. V gene TRBV5-6 combines with J gene TRBJ1-1; 11 positions match TRBD1. The V gene end was trimmed by 4 bases and the J gene end by 0 bases; junction bases not matched to a gene: 8. The CDR3 is made up of 17 amino acids. Germline V CDR1 and CDR2: SGHDT, YYEEEE.

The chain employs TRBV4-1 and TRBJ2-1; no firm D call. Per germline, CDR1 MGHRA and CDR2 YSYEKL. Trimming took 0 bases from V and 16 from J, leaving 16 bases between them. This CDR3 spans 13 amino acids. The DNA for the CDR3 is TGCGCCAGCAGCCAAGATGCCCCCCACGGGCGCTTCTTC. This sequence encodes CASSQDAPHGRFF.

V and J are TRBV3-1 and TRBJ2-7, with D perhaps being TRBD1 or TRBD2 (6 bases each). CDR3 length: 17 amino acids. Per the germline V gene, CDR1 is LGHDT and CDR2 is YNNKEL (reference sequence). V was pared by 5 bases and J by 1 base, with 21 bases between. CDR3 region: CASSSAFRGDESYEQYF. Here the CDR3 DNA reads TGTGCCAGCAGCTCCGCTTTTAGGGGGGACGAATCCTACGAGCAGTACTTC.

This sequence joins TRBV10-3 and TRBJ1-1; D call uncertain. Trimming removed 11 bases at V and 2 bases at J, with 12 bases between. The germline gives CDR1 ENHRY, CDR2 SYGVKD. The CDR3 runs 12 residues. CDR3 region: CAVRTGNTEAFF. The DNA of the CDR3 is TGTGCCGTACGGACGGGTAACACTGAAGCTTTCTTT.

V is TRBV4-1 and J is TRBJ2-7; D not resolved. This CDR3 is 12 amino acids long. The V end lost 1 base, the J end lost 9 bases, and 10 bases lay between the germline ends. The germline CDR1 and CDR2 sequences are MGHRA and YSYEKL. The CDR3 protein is CASSQVPGAQYF. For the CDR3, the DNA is TGCGCCAGCAGCCAAGTCCCAGGCGCGCAGTACTTC.

The CDR3 loop reads CASSLGRDPQETQYF. CDR3 nucleotides: TGTGCCAGCAGTTTAGGGAGGGACCCCCAAGAGACCCAGTACTTC. The chain employs TRBV28 and TRBJ2-5; 7 bases agree with TRBD2. CDR1 and CDR2 from the germline V gene are MDHEN and SYDVKM. V gave up 2 bases and J gave up 1 base; unmatched junction bases: 4. The CDR3 sequence is 15 residues long.

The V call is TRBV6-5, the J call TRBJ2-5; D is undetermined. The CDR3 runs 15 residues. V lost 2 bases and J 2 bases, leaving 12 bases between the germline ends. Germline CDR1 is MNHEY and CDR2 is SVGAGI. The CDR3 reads CASSYGLLGQETQYF. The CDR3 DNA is TGTGCCAGCAGTTACGGTTTGTTGGGGCAAGAGACCCAGTACTTC.

CDR3 DNA sequence: TGCAGCGTTGAGACAGGGACAGAGACCCAGTACTTC. Protein sequence: CSVETGTETQYF. V gene TRBV29-1 combines with J gene TRBJ2-5; 7 bases are a match to TRBD1. The CDR3 loop spans 12 amino acids. Germline V gene sequence: CDR1 SQVTM, CDR2 ANQGSEA. V trimming: 3 bases; J trimming: 4 bases; junction bases outside the gene matches: 2. Looking up the rest from reference TRBV29-1 and TRBJ2-5 gives the full variable domain: SAVISQKPSRDICQRGTSLTIQCQVDSQVTMMFWYRQQPGQSLTLIATANQGSEATYESGFVIDKFPISRPNLTFSTLTVSNMSPEDSSIYLCSVETGTETQYFGPGTRLLVL.

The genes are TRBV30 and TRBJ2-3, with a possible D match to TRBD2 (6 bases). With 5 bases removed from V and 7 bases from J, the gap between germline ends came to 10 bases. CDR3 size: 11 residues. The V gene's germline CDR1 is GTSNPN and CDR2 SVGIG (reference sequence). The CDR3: CAWAGSHTQYF. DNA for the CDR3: TGTGCCTGGGCGGGAAGTCATACGCAGTATTTT.

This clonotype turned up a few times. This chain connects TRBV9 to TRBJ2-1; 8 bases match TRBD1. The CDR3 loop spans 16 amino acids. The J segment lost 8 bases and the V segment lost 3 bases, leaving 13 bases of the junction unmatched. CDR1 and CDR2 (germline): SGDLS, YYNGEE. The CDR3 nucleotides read TGTGCCAGCAGCGGTGGTTTGGGGGTGACAGGGGATGAGCAGTTCTTC. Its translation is CASSGGLGVTGDEQFF.

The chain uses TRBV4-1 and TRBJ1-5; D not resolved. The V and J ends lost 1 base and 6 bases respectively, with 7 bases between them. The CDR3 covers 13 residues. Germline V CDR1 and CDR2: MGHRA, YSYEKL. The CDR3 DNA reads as TGCGCCAGCAGCCAAGGTATCACTCAGCCCCAGCATTTT. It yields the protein CASSQGITQPQHF.

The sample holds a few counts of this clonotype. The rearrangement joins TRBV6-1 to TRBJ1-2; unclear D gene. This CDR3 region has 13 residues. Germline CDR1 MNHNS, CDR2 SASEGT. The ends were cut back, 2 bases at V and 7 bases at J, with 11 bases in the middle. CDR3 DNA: TGTGCCAGCAGTGAAAATGAAGGCAGTGGCTACACCTTC. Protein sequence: CASSENEGSGYTF.